Listed below are T cell receptor beta chains from one sample, sequenced in a study of blood T cell repertoires in COVID-19. Produced via immunoSEQ multiplex PCR; TCRdb's table is partial and in-frame only. The data hold almost 100,000 clones, with approximately 89% observed a single time. Material: peripheral blood. The receptors come from a man aged 50 to 60 with acute or convalescent COVID-19. The CDR3 runs from the conserved cysteine through the conserved F or W. The D gene is left open where the match is weak. Size is stated for part of the rows, as once, few or many counts, or as a class when the clone is expanded.

V gene: TRBV7-9; J gene: TRBJ2-5; clone size: .; D gene: TRBD1; CDR3 DNA: TGTGCCAGCAGCTTGGGACAGGGGGCTTTGTACGTTTTAGGAGAGACCCAGTACTTC; CDR3 protein: CASSLGQGALYVLGETQYF
V gene: TRBV12-5; J gene: TRBJ1-1; clone size: .; D gene: TRBD1; CDR3 DNA: TGTGCTAGTGGAGGTCAGGGGGTCCTTACTGAAGCTTTCTTT; CDR3 protein: CASGGQGVLTEAFF
V gene: TRBV11-3; J gene: TRBJ1-1; clone size: .; D gene: .; CDR3 DNA: TGTGCCAGCAAGGGCGGGAGGGGAAACACTGAAGCTTTCTTT; CDR3 protein: CASKGGRGNTEAFF
V gene: TRBV6-5; J gene: TRBJ1-5; clone size: .; D gene: .; CDR3 DNA: TGTGCCAGCAGTTACCGCAGGAGCAATCAGCCCCAGCATTTT; CDR3 protein: CASSYRRSNQPQHF
V gene: TRBV7-3; J gene: TRBJ2-5; clone size: once; D gene: .; CDR3 DNA: TGTGCCAGCAGCCCCGGAGGAGGCGAGACCCAGTACTTC; CDR3 protein: CASSPGGGETQYF
V gene: TRBV25-1; J gene: TRBJ1-5; clone size: once; D gene: TRBD1; CDR3 DNA: TGTGCCAGCAGTGGGGGGGACAGGGGGAATCAGCCCCAGCATTTT; CDR3 protein: CASSGGDRGNQPQHF
V gene: TRBV9; J gene: TRBJ1-2; clone size: .; D gene: TRBD1; CDR3 DNA: TGTGCCAGCAGCGCCGGACAGGAGAACTATGGCTACACCTTC; CDR3 protein: CASSAGQENYGYTF
V gene: TRBV6-1; J gene: TRBJ1-2; clone size: .; D gene: .; CDR3 DNA: TGTGCCAGCAGTGAACTGCTAACCCTTGTCTATATGGATGGCTACACCTTC; CDR3 protein: CASSELLTLVYMDGYTF
V gene: TRBV13; J gene: TRBJ1-2; clone size: .; D gene: TRBD1; CDR3 DNA: TGTGCCAGCAGGGGGACAGACAACTATGGCTACACCTTC; CDR3 protein: CASRGTDNYGYTF
V gene: TRBV5-1; J gene: TRBJ2-1; clone size: .; D gene: TRBD1; CDR3 DNA: TGCGCCAGCAGCTTGGGACAGGGGGGCTCCTACAATGAGCAGTTCTTC; CDR3 protein: CASSLGQGGSYNEQFF
V gene: TRBV5-8; J gene: TRBJ1-4; clone size: .; D gene: TRBD1; CDR3 DNA: TGTGCCAGCAGACCGTGGGGGACAGAAGCAACTAATGAAAAACTGTTTTTT; CDR3 protein: CASRPWGTEATNEKLFF
V gene: TRBV11-2; J gene: TRBJ2-3; clone size: .; D gene: TRBD2; CDR3 DNA: TGTGCCAGCAGCTTGGGGACTAGCGGGATTGGAGATACGCAGTATTTT; CDR3 protein: CASSLGTSGIGDTQYF
V gene: TRBV27; J gene: TRBJ2-3; clone size: .; D gene: TRBD2; CDR3 DNA: TGTGCCAGCAGTTTATCGCCGGGACTAGCGGGAGCAGGCACAGATACGCAGTATTTT; CDR3 protein: CASSLSPGLAGAGTDTQYF
V gene: TRBV27; J gene: TRBJ2-2; clone size: .; D gene: .; CDR3 DNA: TGTGCCAGCAGTTTCGGAGGGGAGGTAGGGGAGCTGTTTTTT; CDR3 protein: CASSFGGEVGELFF
V gene: TRBV14; J gene: TRBJ1-2; clone size: .; D gene: TRBD1; CDR3 DNA: TGTGCCAGCAGCGCGTGGGGACAGGATCTCTATGGCTACACCTTC; CDR3 protein: CASSAWGQDLYGYTF
V gene: TRBV6-2/TRBV6-3; J gene: TRBJ2-3; clone size: .; D gene: .; CDR3 DNA: TGTGCCAGCAGTTACTCGAGAGGAGATACGCAGTATTTT; CDR3 protein: CASSYSRGDTQYF
V gene: TRBV7-9; J gene: TRBJ2-1; clone size: .; D gene: TRBD1; CDR3 DNA: TGTGCCAGCAGCCTCGGGACAGGGGATAGGTTGGGGCCCTACAATGAGCAGTTCTTC; CDR3 protein: CASSLGTGDRLGPYNEQFF
V gene: TRBV10-1; J gene: TRBJ1-1; clone size: .; D gene: .; CDR3 DNA: TGCGCCAGCAGTGATTACGGTAGGCAGGGGATCGCTGAAGCTTTCTTT; CDR3 protein: CASSDYGRQGIAEAFF
V gene: TRBV7-6; J gene: TRBJ1-5; clone size: .; D gene: TRBD1; CDR3 DNA: TGTGCCAGCAGCCGGGACAGCGGAGAGGTGTTTCAGCCCCAGCATTTT; CDR3 protein: CASSRDSGEVFQPQHF
V gene: TRBV30; J gene: TRBJ2-2; clone size: .; D gene: .; CDR3 DNA: TGTGCCTGGAGTAGTGGTCCAGTCCTCGGGGAGCTGTTTTTT; CDR3 protein: CAWSSGPVLGELFF
V gene: TRBV29-1; J gene: TRBJ1-2; clone size: once; D gene: TRBD1; CDR3 DNA: TGCAGCGTTGGACAGGGCGGCTATGGCTACACCTTC; CDR3 protein: CSVGQGGYGYTF
V gene: TRBV5-8; J gene: TRBJ1-6; clone size: .; D gene: .; CDR3 DNA: TGTGCCAGCAGCTTGAGAGCTAATTCACCCCTCCACTTT; CDR3 protein: CASSLRANSPLHF
V gene: TRBV19; J gene: TRBJ1-2; clone size: .; D gene: .; CDR3 DNA: TGTGCCAGTAGTCCGACAGGAGACTCCTATGGCTACACCTTC; CDR3 protein: CASSPTGDSYGYTF
V gene: TRBV5-1; J gene: TRBJ1-5; clone size: .; D gene: .; CDR3 DNA: TGCGCCAGCAGCTTGGCGGGACGGGGGAATCAGCCCCAGCATTTT; CDR3 protein: CASSLAGRGNQPQHF
V gene: TRBV5-1; J gene: TRBJ2-7; clone size: .; D gene: TRBD2; CDR3 DNA: TGCGCCAGCAGCTTGGGGATGTCCTTGCGGGAGTTGCCTTGGGAGCAGTACTTC; CDR3 protein: CASSLGMSLRELPWEQYF
V gene: TRBV19; J gene: TRBJ2-7; clone size: .; D gene: TRBD1; CDR3 DNA: TGTGCCAGTAGTCTATATAGGACAGGGATAGTTAACGAGCAGTACTTC; CDR3 protein: CASSLYRTGIVNEQYF
V gene: TRBV5-1; J gene: TRBJ2-3; clone size: .; D gene: TRBD1; CDR3 DNA: TGCGCCAGCCGCGGCCGGGGACAGGGCCCCGGGGCAGATACGCAGTATTTT; CDR3 protein: CASRGRGQGPGADTQYF
V gene: TRBV3-1/TRBV3-2; J gene: TRBJ2-2; clone size: .; D gene: .; CDR3 DNA: TGTGCCAGCAGCCAAGAAGACTGGGGCGCCGGGGAGCTGTTTTTT; CDR3 protein: CASSQEDWGAGELFF
V gene: TRBV10-3; J gene: TRBJ2-7; clone size: .; D gene: .; CDR3 DNA: TGTGCCATCAGCTCTAGCGACGAGCAGTACTTC; CDR3 protein: CAISSSDEQYF
V gene: TRBV5-1; J gene: TRBJ1-2; clone size: .; D gene: TRBD1; CDR3 DNA: TGCGCCAGCAGCCAGCACGGGGACAGTAACTATGGCTACACCTTC; CDR3 protein: CASSQHGDSNYGYTF
V gene: TRBV6-5; J gene: TRBJ1-5; clone size: .; D gene: TRBD1; CDR3 DNA: TGTGCCAGCAGTTACCGGGACAGGGGGACCCAGCATTTT; CDR3 protein: CASSYRDRGTQHF
V gene: TRBV11-2; J gene: TRBJ1-2; clone size: .; D gene: TRBD1; CDR3 DNA: TGTGCCAGCAGCTCGCGACAGGGATGGCTCTATGGCTACACCTTC; CDR3 protein: CASSSRQGWLYGYTF
V gene: TRBV18; J gene: TRBJ1-5; clone size: .; D gene: .; CDR3 DNA: TGTGCCAGCTCATCGGACCGCGGACTAGAGCCCCAGCATTTT; CDR3 protein: CASSSDRGLEPQHF
V gene: TRBV5-1; J gene: TRBJ2-3; clone size: once; D gene: TRBD1; CDR3 DNA: TGCGCCAGCAGCACAGGGACAGTCGGGAGCACAGATACGCAGTATTTT; CDR3 protein: CASSTGTVGSTDTQYF